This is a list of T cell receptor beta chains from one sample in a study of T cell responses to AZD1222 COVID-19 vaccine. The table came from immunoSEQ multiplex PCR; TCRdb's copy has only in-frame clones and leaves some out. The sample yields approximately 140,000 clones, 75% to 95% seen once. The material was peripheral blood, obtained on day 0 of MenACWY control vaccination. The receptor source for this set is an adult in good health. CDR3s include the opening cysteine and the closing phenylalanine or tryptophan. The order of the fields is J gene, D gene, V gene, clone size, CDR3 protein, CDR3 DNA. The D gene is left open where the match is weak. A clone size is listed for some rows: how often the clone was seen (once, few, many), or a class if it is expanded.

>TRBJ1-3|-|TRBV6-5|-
CASSYGTGLTIYF
TGTGCCAGCAGTTACGGAACGGGGCTGACCATATATTTT
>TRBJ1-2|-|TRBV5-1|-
CASSSGHYGYTF
TGCGCCAGCAGCTCGGGACACTATGGCTACACCTTC
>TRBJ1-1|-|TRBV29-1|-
CSTSQGNTEAFF
TGCAGCACCTCACAGGGGAACACTGAAGCTTTCTTT
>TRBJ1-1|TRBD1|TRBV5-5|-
CASSSTQGAFYDTEAFF
TGTGCCAGCAGCAGTACACAGGGGGCATTCTACGACACTGAAGCTTTCTTT
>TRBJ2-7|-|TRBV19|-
CASAVGETYEQYF
TGTGCCAGTGCGGTGGGGGAGACGTACGAGCAGTACTTC
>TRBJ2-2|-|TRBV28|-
CASSLEIGTGYTGELFF
TGTGCCAGCAGTTTAGAAATAGGTACAGGGTATACCGGGGAGCTGTTTTTT
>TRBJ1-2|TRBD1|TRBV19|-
CASRSDREGYTF
TGTGCCAGCCGATCGGACAGGGAGGGCTACACCTTC
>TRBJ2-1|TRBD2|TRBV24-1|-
CATSDPPTSGRDEQFF
TGTGCCACCAGTGATCCTCCGACTAGCGGGAGAGATGAGCAGTTCTTC
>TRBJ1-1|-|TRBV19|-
CASGALNTEAFF
TGTGCCAGTGGGGCGCTCAACACTGAAGCTTTCTTT
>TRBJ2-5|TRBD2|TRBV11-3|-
CASSHRSSGTQETQYF
TGTGCCAGCAGCCACCGGTCTAGCGGGACTCAAGAGACCCAGTACTTC
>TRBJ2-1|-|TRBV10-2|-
CASRESSYNEQFF
TGCGCCAGCAGGGAGAGCTCCTACAATGAGCAGTTCTTC
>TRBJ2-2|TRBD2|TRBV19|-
CASTPRTSLVVDHAGELFF
TGTGCCAGTACCCCCAGGACTAGTTTAGTGGTGGATCACGCCGGGGAGCTGTTTTTT
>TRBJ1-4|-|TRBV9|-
CASSAAAGSVNEKLFF
TGTGCCAGCAGCGCAGCCGCCGGGAGCGTAAATGAAAAACTGTTTTTT
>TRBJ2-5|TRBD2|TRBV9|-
CASSPGLAGSWETQYF
TGTGCCAGCAGCCCGGGGTTAGCGGGATCATGGGAGACCCAGTACTTC
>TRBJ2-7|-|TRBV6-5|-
CASMRDSTSYEQYF
TGTGCCAGCATGCGGGACAGCACCTCCTACGAGCAGTACTTC
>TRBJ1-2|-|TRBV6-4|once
CASRPGDANYGYTF
TGTGCCAGCAGGCCCGGGGATGCTAACTATGGCTACACCTTC
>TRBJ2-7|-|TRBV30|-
CAWSGIYRRGLGTYEQYF
TGTGCCTGGAGTGGCATTTATCGGAGGGGCCTGGGCACCTACGAGCAGTACTTC
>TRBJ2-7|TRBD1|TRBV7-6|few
CASSDTGGAKQYF
TGTGCCAGCAGCGATACAGGGGGCGCGAAGCAGTACTTC
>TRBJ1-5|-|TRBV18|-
CASSPVWGTNSNQPQHF
TGTGCCAGCTCACCAGTCTGGGGCACTAATAGCAATCAGCCCCAGCATTTT
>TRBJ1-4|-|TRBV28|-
CASSLLGWEKLFF
TGTGCCAGCAGTTTACTAGGGTGGGAAAAACTGTTTTTT
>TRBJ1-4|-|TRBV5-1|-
CASSLGGQATNEKLFF
TGCGCCAGCAGCTTGGGGGGACAAGCAACTAATGAAAAACTGTTTTTT
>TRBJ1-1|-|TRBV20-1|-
CSASPRTEAFF
TGCAGTGCTAGCCCCAGAACTGAAGCTTTCTTT
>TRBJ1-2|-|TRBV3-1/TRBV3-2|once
CASSLLLGQHYGYTF
TGTGCCAGCAGCCTGCTGCTTGGACAGCACTATGGCTACACCTTC
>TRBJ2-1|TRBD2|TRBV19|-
CASTYRGWLAGETGNEQFF
TGTGCCAGTACCTATAGGGGGTGGCTAGCGGGAGAGACGGGGAATGAGCAGTTCTTC
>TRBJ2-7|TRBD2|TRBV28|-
CASSLGLAAVEQYF
TGTGCCAGCAGTTTAGGGCTAGCGGCGGTCGAGCAGTACTTC
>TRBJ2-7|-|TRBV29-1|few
CSVVGSYYEQYF
TGCAGCGTTGTAGGCAGTTACTACGAGCAGTACTTC
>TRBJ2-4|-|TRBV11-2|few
CASSLDTGDIQYF
TGTGCCAGCAGCTTAGACACTGGGGACATTCAGTACTTC
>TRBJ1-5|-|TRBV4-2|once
CASSQDSGGYSNQPQHF
TGTGCCAGCAGCCAAGATAGCGGGGGCTATAGCAATCAGCCCCAGCATTTT
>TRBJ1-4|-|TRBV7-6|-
CASSRVGGNEKLFF
TGTGCCAGCAGCCGAGTTGGGGGTAATGAAAAACTGTTTTTT
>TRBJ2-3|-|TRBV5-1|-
CASSPDRGTDTQYF
TGCGCCAGCAGCCCGGACAGAGGCACAGATACGCAGTATTTT
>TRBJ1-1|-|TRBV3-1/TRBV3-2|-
CASSRRGGGTEAFF
TGTGCCAGCAGCCGCCGGGGGGGTGGCACTGAAGCTTTCTTT